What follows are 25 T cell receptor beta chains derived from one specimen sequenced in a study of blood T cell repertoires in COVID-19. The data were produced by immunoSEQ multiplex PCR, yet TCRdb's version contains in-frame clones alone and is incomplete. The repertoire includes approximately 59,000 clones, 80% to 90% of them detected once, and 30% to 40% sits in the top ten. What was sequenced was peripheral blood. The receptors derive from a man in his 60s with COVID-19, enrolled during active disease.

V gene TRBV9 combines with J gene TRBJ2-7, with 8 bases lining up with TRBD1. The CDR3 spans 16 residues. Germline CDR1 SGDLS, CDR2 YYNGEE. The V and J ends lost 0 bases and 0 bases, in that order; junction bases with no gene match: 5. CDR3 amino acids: CASSVAGQASSYEQYF. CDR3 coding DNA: TGTGCCAGCAGCGTAGCGGGACAGGCGAGCTCCTACGAGCAGTACTTC. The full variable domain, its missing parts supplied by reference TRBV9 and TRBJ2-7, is DSGVTQTPKHLITATGQRVTLRCSPRSGDLSVYWYQQSLDQGLQFLIQYYNGEERAKGNILERFSAQQFPDLHSELNLSSLELGDSALYFCASSVAGQASSYEQYFGPGTRLTVT.

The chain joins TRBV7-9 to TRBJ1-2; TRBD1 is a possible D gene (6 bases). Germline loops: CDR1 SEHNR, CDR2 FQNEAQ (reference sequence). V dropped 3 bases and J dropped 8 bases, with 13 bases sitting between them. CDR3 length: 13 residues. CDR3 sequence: CASSFVGASGYTF. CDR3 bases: TGTGCCAGCAGCTTTGTGGGGGCGAGCGGCTACACCTTC.

The DNA of the CDR3 is TGCGCCAGCAGGGACAGGGGGCTCGGGGAGACCCAGTACTTC. This codes for CASRDRGLGETQYF. The rearrangement joins TRBV5-1 to TRBJ2-5; 11 nucleotides align to TRBD1. The CDR3 runs 14 residues. V shed 5 bases and J 5 bases; nucleotides not matched to a gene: 5. CDR1 and CDR2 (germline): SGHRS, YFSETQ.

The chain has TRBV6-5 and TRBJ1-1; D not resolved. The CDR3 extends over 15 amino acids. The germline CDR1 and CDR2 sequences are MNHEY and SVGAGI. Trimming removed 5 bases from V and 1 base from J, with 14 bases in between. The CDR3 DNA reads TGTGCCAGCAGTCCAAGGACTTCATCGAACACTGAAGCTTTCTTT. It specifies CASSPRTSSNTEAFF.

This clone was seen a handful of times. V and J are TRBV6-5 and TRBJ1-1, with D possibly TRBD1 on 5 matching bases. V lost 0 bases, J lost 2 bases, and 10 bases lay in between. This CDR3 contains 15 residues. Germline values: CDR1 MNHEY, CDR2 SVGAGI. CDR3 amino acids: CASSYSGGTNTEAFF. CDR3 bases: TGTGCCAGCAGTTACTCGGGAGGGACCAACACTGAAGCTTTCTTT.

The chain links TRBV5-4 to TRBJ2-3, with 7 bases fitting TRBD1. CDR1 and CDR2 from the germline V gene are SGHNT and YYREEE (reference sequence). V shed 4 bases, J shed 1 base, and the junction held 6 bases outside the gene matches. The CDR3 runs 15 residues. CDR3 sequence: CASSLYTGGTDTQYF. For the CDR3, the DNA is TGTGCCAGCAGCCTCTATACAGGGGGCACAGATACGCAGTATTTT.

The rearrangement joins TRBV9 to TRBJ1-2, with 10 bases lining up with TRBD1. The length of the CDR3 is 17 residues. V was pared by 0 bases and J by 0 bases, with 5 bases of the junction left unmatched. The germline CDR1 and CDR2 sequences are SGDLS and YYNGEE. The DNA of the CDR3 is TGTGCCAGCAGCGTAGGAACAGACAGGGGGCCTAACTATGGCTACACCTTC. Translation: CASSVGTDRGPNYGYTF.

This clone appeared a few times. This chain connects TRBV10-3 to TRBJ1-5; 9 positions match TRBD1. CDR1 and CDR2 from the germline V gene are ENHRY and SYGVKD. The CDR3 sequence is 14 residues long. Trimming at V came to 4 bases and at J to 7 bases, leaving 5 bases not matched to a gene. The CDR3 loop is CAISGQGDWQPQHF. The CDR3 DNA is TGTGCCATCAGTGGACAGGGGGATTGGCAGCCCCAGCATTTT.

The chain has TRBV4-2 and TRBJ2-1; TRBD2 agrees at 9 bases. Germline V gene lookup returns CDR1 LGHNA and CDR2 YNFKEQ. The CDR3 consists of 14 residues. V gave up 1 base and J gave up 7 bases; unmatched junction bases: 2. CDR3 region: CASSQGLAENEQFF. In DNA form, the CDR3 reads TGTGCCAGCAGCCAAGGACTAGCGGAAAATGAGCAGTTCTTC.

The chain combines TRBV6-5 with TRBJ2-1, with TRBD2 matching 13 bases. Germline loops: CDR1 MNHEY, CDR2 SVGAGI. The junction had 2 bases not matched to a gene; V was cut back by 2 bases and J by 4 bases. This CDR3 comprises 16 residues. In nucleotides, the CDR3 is TGTGCCAGCAGTTACACACTAGCGGGAGGGTACAATGAGCAGTTCTTC. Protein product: CASSYTLAGGYNEQFF.

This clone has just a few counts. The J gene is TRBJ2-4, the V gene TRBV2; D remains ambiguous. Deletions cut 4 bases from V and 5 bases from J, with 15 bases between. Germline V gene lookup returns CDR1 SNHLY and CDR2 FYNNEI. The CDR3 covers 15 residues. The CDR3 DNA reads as TGTGCCAGCAGTGCTAGTCCCTTGCCCCAAAACATTCAGTACTTC. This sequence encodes CASSASPLPQNIQYF.

The CDR3 DNA follows: TGTGCCAGTAGTACCCCAGGGGTTTGGACTGAAGCTTTCTTT. As protein: CASSTPGVWTEAFF. The chain carries TRBV19 and TRBJ1-1, with D possibly TRBD1 on 6 matching bases. V was pared by 4 bases and J by 5 bases, with 14 bases between. The CDR3 has 14 amino acids. Germline V gene sequence: CDR1 LNHDA, CDR2 SQIVND (reference sequence).

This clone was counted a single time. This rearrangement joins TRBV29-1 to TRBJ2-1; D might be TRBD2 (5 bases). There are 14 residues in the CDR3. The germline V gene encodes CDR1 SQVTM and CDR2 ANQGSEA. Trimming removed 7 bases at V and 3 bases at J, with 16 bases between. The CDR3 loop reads CSGERMAVYNEQFF. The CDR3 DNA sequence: TGCAGCGGGGAGCGTATGGCAGTCTACAATGAGCAGTTCTTC.

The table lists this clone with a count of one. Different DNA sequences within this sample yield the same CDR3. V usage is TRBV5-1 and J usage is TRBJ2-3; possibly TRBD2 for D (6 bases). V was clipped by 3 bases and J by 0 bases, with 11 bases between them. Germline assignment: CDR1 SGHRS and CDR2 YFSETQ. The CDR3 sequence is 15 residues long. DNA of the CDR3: TGCGCCAGCAGCTCCTTAGGAGGGAGCACAGATACGCAGTATTTT. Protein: CASSSLGGSTDTQYF.

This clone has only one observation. This chain's CDR3 is CASSSRLLNTEAFF. DNA for the CDR3: TGTGCCAGCAGCTCGAGACTCCTGAACACTGAAGCTTTCTTT. The rearrangement joins TRBV7-2 to TRBJ1-1; D not certain. CDR1 is SGHTA, CDR2 FQGNSA, per germline. Trimming removed 4 bases from V and 0 bases from J, with 9 bases in between. The CDR3 consists of 14 residues.

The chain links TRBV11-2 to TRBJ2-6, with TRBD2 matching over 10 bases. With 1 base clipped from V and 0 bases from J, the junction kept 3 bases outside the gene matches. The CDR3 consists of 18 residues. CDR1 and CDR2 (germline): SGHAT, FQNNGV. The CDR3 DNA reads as TGTGCCAGCAGCTTAGGACTAGCGGGCGTCTCTGGGGCCAACGTCCTGACTTTC. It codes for CASSLGLAGVSGANVLTF.

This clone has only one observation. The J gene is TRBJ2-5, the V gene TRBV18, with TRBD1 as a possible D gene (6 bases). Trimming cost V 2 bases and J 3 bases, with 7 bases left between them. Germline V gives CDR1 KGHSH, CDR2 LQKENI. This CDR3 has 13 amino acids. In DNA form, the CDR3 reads TGTGCCAGCTCACCATACAGGGAAGAGACCCAGTACTTC. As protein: CASSPYREETQYF.

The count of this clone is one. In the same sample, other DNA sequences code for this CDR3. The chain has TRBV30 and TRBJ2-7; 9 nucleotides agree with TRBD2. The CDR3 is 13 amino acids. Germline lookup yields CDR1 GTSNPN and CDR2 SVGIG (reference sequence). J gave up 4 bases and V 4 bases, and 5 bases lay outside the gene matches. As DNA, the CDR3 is TGTGCCTGGACTCTAGCGGGGAGATACGAGCAGTACTTC. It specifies CAWTLAGRYEQYF.

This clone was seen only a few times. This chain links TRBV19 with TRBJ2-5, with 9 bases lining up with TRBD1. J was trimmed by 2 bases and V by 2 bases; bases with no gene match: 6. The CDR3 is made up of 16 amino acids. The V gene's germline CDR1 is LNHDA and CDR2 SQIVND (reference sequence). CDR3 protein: CASSISAQGAQETQYF. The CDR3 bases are TGTGCCAGTAGTATATCAGCACAGGGGGCGCAAGAGACCCAGTACTTC. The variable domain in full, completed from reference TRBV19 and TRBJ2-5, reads DGGITQSPKYLFRKEGQNVTLSCEQNLNHDAMYWYRQDPGQGLRLIYYSQIVNDFQKGDIAEGYSVSREKKESFPLTVTSAQKNPTAFYLCASSISAQGAQETQYFGPGTRLLVL.

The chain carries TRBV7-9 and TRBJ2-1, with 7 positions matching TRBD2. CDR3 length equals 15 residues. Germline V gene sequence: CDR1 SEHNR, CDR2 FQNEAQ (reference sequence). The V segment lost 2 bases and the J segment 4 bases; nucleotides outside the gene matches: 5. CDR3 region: CASSLRGGDYNEQFF. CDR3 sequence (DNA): TGTGCCAGCAGCTTACGGGGAGGGGATTACAATGAGCAGTTCTTC.

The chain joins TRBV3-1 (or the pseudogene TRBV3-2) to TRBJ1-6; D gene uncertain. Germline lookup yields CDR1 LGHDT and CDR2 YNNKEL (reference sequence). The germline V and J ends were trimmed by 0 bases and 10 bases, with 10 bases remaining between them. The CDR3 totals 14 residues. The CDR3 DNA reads TGTGCCAGCAGCCAAGATCCCCCCAGATCACCCCTCCACTTT. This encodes CASSQDPPRSPLHF.

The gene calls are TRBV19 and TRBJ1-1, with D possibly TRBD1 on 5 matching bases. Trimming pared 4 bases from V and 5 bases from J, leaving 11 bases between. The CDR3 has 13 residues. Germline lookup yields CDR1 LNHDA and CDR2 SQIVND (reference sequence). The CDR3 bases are TGTGCCAGTAGTAGTTTGGGGCAGACTGAAGCTTTCTTT. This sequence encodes CASSSLGQTEAFF.

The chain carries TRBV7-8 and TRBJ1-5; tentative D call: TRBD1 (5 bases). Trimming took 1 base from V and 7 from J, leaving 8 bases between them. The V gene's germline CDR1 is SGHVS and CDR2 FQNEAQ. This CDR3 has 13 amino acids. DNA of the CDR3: TGTGCCAGCAGCTTAGATCGGGGGCAGCCCCAGCATTTT. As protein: CASSLDRGQPQHF.

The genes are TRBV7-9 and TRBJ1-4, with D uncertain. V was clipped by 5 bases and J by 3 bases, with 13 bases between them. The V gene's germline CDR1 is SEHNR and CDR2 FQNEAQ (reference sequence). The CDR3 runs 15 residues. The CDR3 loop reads CASSRLSGSNEKLFF. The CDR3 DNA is TGTGCCAGCAGCCGCTTATCGGGTTCTAATGAAAAACTGTTTTTT.

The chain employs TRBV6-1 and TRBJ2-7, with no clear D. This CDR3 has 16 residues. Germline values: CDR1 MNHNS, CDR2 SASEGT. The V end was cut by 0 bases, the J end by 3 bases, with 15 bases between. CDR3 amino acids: CASSEALRGGYYEQYF. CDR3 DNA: TGTGCCAGCAGTGAAGCGCTTCGAGGCGGCTACTACGAGCAGTACTTC.